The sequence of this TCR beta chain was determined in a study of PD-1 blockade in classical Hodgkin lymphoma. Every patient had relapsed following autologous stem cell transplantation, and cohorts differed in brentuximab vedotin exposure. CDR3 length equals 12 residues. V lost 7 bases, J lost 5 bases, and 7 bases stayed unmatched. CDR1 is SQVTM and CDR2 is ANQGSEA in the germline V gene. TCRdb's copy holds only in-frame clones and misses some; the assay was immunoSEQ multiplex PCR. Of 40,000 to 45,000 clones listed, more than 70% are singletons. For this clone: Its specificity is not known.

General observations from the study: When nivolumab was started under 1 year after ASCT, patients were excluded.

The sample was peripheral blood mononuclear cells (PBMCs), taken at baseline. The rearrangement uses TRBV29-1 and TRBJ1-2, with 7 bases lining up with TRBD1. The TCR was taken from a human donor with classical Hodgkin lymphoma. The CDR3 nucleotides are TGCAGCGCTGTGACAGGGACGTATGGCTACACCTTC. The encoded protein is CSAVTGTYGYTF.